In this sample, the clone carrying this TCR beta chain turned up many times. Its antigen remains unidentified. The data were obtained in a study of breast tumors, draining lymph nodes, adjacent tissues. Germline-derived CDR1 and CDR2 are DFQATT and SNEGSKA (reference sequence). CDR3 length: 14 amino acids. Study-wide results and limits: Data only fit, rather than demonstrated, lymph node origin of most tumor T cells. Tumor and nontumor repertoires were significantly more similar in luminal-like than in basal-like breast cancer. Findings are consistent with lymph node origin and intratumoral expansion of most tumor T cells. Tumor TCR diversity was below lymph nodes but above nontumor tissue.

TCRdb itself ran the multiplex PCR reads through MiXCR, one entry per CDR3 protein. In the table there are 120,000 or so distinct CDR3 sequences, about 20% of which are singletons. Breast cancer patients provided tissue from their axillary draining lymph nodes. The chain couples TRBV20-1 to TRBJ1-3; no clear D gene. The sample consisted of axillary lymph node tissue. The TCR comes from a female donor with breast cancer. Some clones in this sample may be carry-over from other donors' samples. The CDR3 region is CRICKFDSGNTIYF. CDR3 coding DNA: TGCAGGATCTGTAAATTCGACTCTGGAAACACCATATATTTT.